This T cell receptor beta chain was profiled in a study of cytomegalovirus exposure and HLA in healthy donors. The V gene's germline CDR1 is SGHRS and CDR2 YFSETQ. The ends lost 4 bases at V and 2 bases at J; junction bases unmatched: 5. The CDR3 sequence is 15 residues long. The table lists this clone with a few counts. Its cognate antigen is unknown. The study, taken as a whole, reports: Common viral pathogens seemed to be connected with several of the most significant clusters, according to a later analysis. Rare sequences made up most TCRs, while some public TCRs were found in many donors.

The PCR used 60 Vbeta and 13 Jbeta primers. Original processing notes: In a later analysis, the count reached 74 million or so unique TCR beta chains, with roughly 12 million shared. Measured with immunoSEQ multiplex PCR; TCRdb has only the in-frame clones, and not every one. V and J calls and clone size are copied from that table; D and trimming were computed from the DNA. Found here are around 120,000 clones, 60% to 85% of them singletons; the top ten hold around 5%. The V call is TRBV5-1, the J call TRBJ2-2; 7 positions agree with TRBD2. The clonotype was recovered from a middle-aged man in good health and CMV-seropositive. Sequencing input: PBMCs. CDR3 sequence: CASSPGGTNTGELFF. In DNA, the CDR3 is TGCGCCAGCAGCCCGGGGGGTACCAACACCGGGGAGCTGTTTTTT. Filled out from reference TRBV5-1 and TRBJ2-2, the complete variable domain reads KAGVTQTPRYLIKTRGQQVTLSCSPISGHRSVSWYQQTPGQGLQFLFEYFSETQRNKGNFPGRFSGRQFSNSRSEMNVSTLELGDSALYLCASSPGGTNTGELFFGEGSRLTVL.